This T cell receptor (beta chain) comes out of a study of molecular identifiers for immune sequencing clone quantification (dated 2018 in TCRdb). With regard to the full study: In a replicate experiment, RNA from about 20,000 or 100,000 naive CD8 T cells was split into five aliquots, four of which were sequenced. This methods study used CD8 T cells to benchmark TCR RNA copy counting and molecular-identifier clustering-based TCR repertoire sequencing (MIDCIRS). The paper as a whole reports these results and caveats: When barcode sub-clustering was omitted, TCR diversity was inflated by chimeric consensus sequences, with chimeras reaching as high as 47%. Spiked-in Jurkat TCR RNA (10 copies' worth), which is not part of the donor repertoire, was contained in the naive libraries. In CMV-specific effector cells, clones with more than 20 RNA copies contained over 98% of molecules, whereas in naive cells such clones contained under 1% of molecules. Highly expanded clone sizes could be underestimated because identical TCR molecules may share a barcode. Spiked-in Jurkat TCR RNA equivalent to a single cell was reported to be detectable even among one million naive CD8 T cells. Modeling gave around 3 recovered TCR RNA copies per cell versus around 10 by digital PCR, implying about 30% capture efficiency.

This clonotype was detected many times. Its antigen is currently not known. No much larger clonotype is one base removed from it; base qualities were not supplied. Library construction relied on PCR. Sequencing used an Illumina HiSeq 4000. Bulk TCR libraries were generated as previously described, with the TCR primers listed in Table S5 used. Total RNA was purified with the Qiagen AllPrep DNA/RNA kit. Before analysis, reads from multiple sequencing runs of one library were combined. Per the authors' processing: Reads were retained only if their TCR constant sequence matched exactly, and those retained reads were trimmed to 150 nt and grouped according to their 12-nt molecular barcodes. Reads in each barcode group were sub-clustered using a 15% Levenshtein threshold, and a quality-weighted consensus sequence was built for each RNA molecule. Non-functional sequences were filtered out, along with any lower-count sequence sitting one edit away from another sequence. On the basis of fitting two negative binomial distributions, barcode sub-clusters with fewer than 20% of the maximum read count were discarded. Clones were called with MiXCR by TCRdb after fastp trimmed the public reads at Q25, and only in-frame beta chains were retained. Each record represents a unique CDR3 protein, reported with the most common genes and DNA among its rows. TCRdb's processing, not the authors', yielded these V and J calls. For this sample the table gives over 55,000 distinct CDR3 sequences, of which under 20% were detected only once. Of the sample, approximately 1.6% is held by the ten largest clones.

Libraries of naive CD8 T cells were built from 20,000 to 1,000,000 sorted cells, with 10%, 30% or 50% of the purified RNA used. On a BD FACSAria II, naive CD8 T cells were FACS-sorted as CD8+CD4-CCR7+CD45RA+ and collected into RLT Plus buffer. To test detection sensitivity, Jurkat RNA equal to around nine TCR copies was added to samples of about 17,000-1,100,000 naive CD8 T cells. Enrichment of CD8 T cells was performed with RosetteSep CD8+ T Cell Enrichment Cocktail and Ficoll-Paque, after which ACK red cell lysis was carried out. Inclusive of the bounding cysteine and phenylalanine, the CDR3 is 16 residues long. Only the CDR3 region is kept as DNA, spanning 48 bases read in frame from base 1. Per the germline V gene (reference sequence), DFQATT is the CDR1 and SNEGSKA is the CDR2. The V and J ends are trimmed by 0 bases and 2 bases, leaving 16 bases between them.

This TCR derives from a human donor in good health. Some libraries in this study had Jurkat cell RNA spiked in. The sample comprised naive CD8+ T cells from blood, with Jurkat cell RNA spiked in. Read against the paper, the sample's cell subset or site label means: FACS-sorted CD8+CD4-CCR7+CD45RA+ naive T cells. The chain couples TRBV20-1 to TRBJ1-1, with an unclear D gene assignment. CDR3 protein: CSARDLQHLLNTEAFF. In nucleotide form, the sequence is TGCAGTGCTAGAGATTTACAACACCTTTTAAACACTGAAGCTTTCTTT.